Only a few counts were recorded for the clone carrying this TCR beta chain. Its antigen is currently unknown. The sample comes from a study of identical twins. Study conclusions and caveats: Twin pairs' shared out-of-frame alpha sequences were enriched in low generation probability. Where beta out-of-frame sequences were concerned, excess twin sharing was weaker. Not following the same donors, the study drew its conclusions from cross-sectional statistical analysis.

This CDR3 spans 13 amino acids. Trimming removed 6 bases from V and 6 bases from J, with 11 bases in between. Germline assignment: CDR1 LGHDT and CDR2 YNNKEL (reference sequence). TCRdb redid the calling of the 5' RACE reads with MiXCR, one entry per CDR3 protein. The profile shows 1.5 million or so distinct CDR3 sequences, less than 35% of them singletons. The chain employs TRBV3-1 and TRBJ2-2, with a tentative D call TRBD1 (6 bases). Sequences were obtained from cord blood. The sequence was obtained from a newborn girl in good health. CDR3 amino acids: CASSRRGPGELFF. The DNA of the CDR3 is TGTGCCAGCAGTCGCAGGGGACCCGGGGAGCTGTTTTTT.